These 23 T cell receptor beta chains were sequenced from one sample in a study of T cell responses to AZD1222 COVID-19 vaccine. The assay was immunoSEQ multiplex PCR, and TCRdb's table has in-frame clones only and misses some. Of some 200,000 clones listed, roughly 93% were seen once; the top ten hold 3.5% to 5%. This specimen was peripheral blood, taken on day 0 of AZD1222 vaccination. The receptors here all came from an adult in good health.

The V gene is TRBV27, the J gene TRBJ2-5, with 10 nucleotides matching TRBD1. Germline assignment: CDR1 MNHEY and CDR2 SMNVEV (reference sequence). This CDR3 has 16 amino acids. The V gene end was trimmed by 5 bases and the J gene end by 1 base; junction bases not matched to a gene: 7. CDR3 coding DNA: TGTGCCAGCAGTATGCGACAGGGGGCAATCCAAGAGACCCAGTACTTC. Protein product: CASSMRQGAIQETQYF.

This clone was counted once. The chain employs TRBV5-1 and TRBJ1-1; 7 bases match TRBD1. J gave up 2 bases and V 4 bases, and 5 bases lay outside the gene matches. The CDR3 spans 14 residues. Germline V gives CDR1 SGHRS, CDR2 YFSETQ. The CDR3 loop reads CASSRGPENTEAFF. CDR3 nucleotides: TGCGCCAGCAGCAGGGGGCCGGAAAACACTGAAGCTTTCTTT.

The count of this clone is one. The genes are TRBV19 and TRBJ2-2, with a tentative D call TRBD2 (5 bases). Trimming pared 6 bases from V and 4 bases from J, leaving 9 bases between. Germline V gives CDR1 LNHDA, CDR2 SQIVND (reference sequence). CDR3 length: 13 amino acids. The CDR3 spells CASSATSTGELFF. CDR3 nucleotide sequence: TGTGCCAGTAGCGCTACTAGCACCGGGGAGCTGTTTTTT.

The J gene is TRBJ1-1, the V gene TRBV29-1; 11 positions match TRBD1. Germline V gene lookup returns CDR1 SQVTM and CDR2 ANQGSEA. After removal of 6 bases from V and 5 bases from J, the junction contained 14 bases not matched to a gene. The CDR3 is 16 amino acids. The CDR3 loop reads CSVLEWGQGVGTEAFF. DNA of the CDR3: TGCAGCGTCCTCGAATGGGGACAGGGGGTCGGAACTGAAGCTTTCTTT.

This sequence joins TRBV13 and TRBJ1-6, with TRBD1 identical over 10 bases. The CDR3 contains 16 residues. The germline V gene has CDR1 PRHDT and CDR2 FYEKMQ (reference sequence). V lost 5 bases, J lost 10 bases, and 11 bases stayed unmatched. For the CDR3, the DNA is TGTGCCAGCAGCCGACAGGGGGCGCGACTGGGATCACCCCTCCACTTT. Translated: CASSRQGARLGSPLHF. Variable domain in full (rest from reference TRBV13 and TRBJ1-6): AAGVIQSPRHLIKEKRETATLKCYPIPRHDTVYWYQQGPGQDPQFLISFYEKMQSDKGSIPDRFSAQQFSDYHSELNMSSLELGDSALYFCASSRQGARLGSPLHFGNGTRLTVT.

In this sample, this clone turned up once. This sequence joins TRBV24-1 and TRBJ1-1; D gene unclear. The length of the CDR3 is 14 residues. Trimming removed 8 bases from V and 0 bases from J, with 12 bases in between. Germline loops: CDR1 KGHDR, CDR2 SFDVKD. The CDR3, as DNA: TGTGCCACCAAGGAGGGTTCAATGAACACTGAAGCTTTCTTT. Encoded protein: CATKEGSMNTEAFF.

The chain carries TRBV19 and TRBJ2-7; 10 nucleotides agree with TRBD1. The trim removed 5 bases at V and 2 bases at J, leaving 3 bases unmatched. CDR3 length: 14 amino acids. Germline assignment: CDR1 LNHDA and CDR2 SQIVND (reference sequence). CDR3 sequence: CASSGGQGAYEQYF. The CDR3 DNA reads as TGTGCCAGTAGTGGCGGACAGGGGGCCTACGAGCAGTACTTC.

The chain links TRBV21-1 to TRBJ1-1; the table's D gene call, TRBD1, was not cross checked with the DNA. TRBV21-1 is annotated as a pseudogene. This CDR3 comprises 16 residues. CDR3 bases: TGTGCCAGCAGCAAACAGGGCTCTGATCGGGTCACTGAAGCTTTCTTT. This encodes CASSKQGSDRVTEAFF.

The rearrangement links TRBV10-2 to TRBJ2-7, with a possible D match to TRBD1 (6 bases). This CDR3 has 15 residues. Trimming took 4 bases from V and 0 from J, leaving 13 bases between them. Germline CDR1 WSHSY, CDR2 SAAADI. The CDR3 loop reads CASSGSQGTSYEQYF. The CDR3 DNA sequence: TGCGCCAGCAGTGGATCCCAGGGGACCTCCTACGAGCAGTACTTC.

The gene calls are TRBV28 and TRBJ2-7; D is ambiguous. The V and J ends lost 6 bases and 2 bases respectively, with 17 bases between them. In germline, CDR1 is MDHEN, CDR2 SYDVKM. This CDR3 is 15 amino acids long. As DNA, the CDR3 is TGTGCCAGCAGCTACCCCATGAAGGATCCCTACGAGCAGTACTTC. This codes for CASSYPMKDPYEQYF.

The rearrangement joins TRBV28 to TRBJ1-2; TRBD1 might be the D (5 bases). CDR3 length: 14 amino acids. Trimming removed 2 bases at V and 1 base at J, with 8 bases between. Germline CDR1 and CDR2: MDHEN and SYDVKM. CDR3 loop: CASSLGGVNYGYTF. CDR3 in DNA: TGTGCCAGCAGTTTAGGAGGGGTTAACTATGGCTACACCTTC.

This rearrangement joins TRBV7-6 to TRBJ2-7; TRBD2 agrees at 8 bases. Per the germline V gene, CDR1 is SGHVS and CDR2 is FNYEAQ. CDR3 length: 15 amino acids. The trim removed 5 bases at V and 3 bases at J, leaving 9 bases unmatched. CDR3 nucleotides: TGTGCCAGCAGCCTCGGGGCGGGAGGAGTCTACGAGCAGTACTTC. It specifies CASSLGAGGVYEQYF.

This rearrangement joins TRBV11-1 to TRBJ1-1; no clear D. Germline CDR1 and CDR2: SGHAT and FQDESV (reference sequence). Trimming stripped 4 bases from V and 4 bases from J, with 16 bases between. The CDR3 consists of 15 residues. CDR3 sequence reads: CASSSRGGERTEAFF. In DNA, the CDR3 is TGTGCCAGCAGCTCTCGGGGTGGGGAACGCACTGAAGCTTTCTTT.

The chain uses TRBV11-2 and TRBJ1-1; a possible D gene is TRBD1 (5 bases). Looked up from germline, CDR1 is SGHAT and CDR2 is FQNNGV. The V end was cut by 4 bases, the J end by 8 bases, with 17 bases between. The CDR3 length is 14 residues. The CDR3 spells CASSSRSGRTEAFF. CDR3 sequence (DNA): TGTGCCAGCAGCTCCAGATCCGGACGGACAGAAGCTTTCTTT.

This sequence joins TRBV6-5 and TRBJ2-1, with 10 nucleotides matching TRBD2. J was trimmed by 5 bases and V by 0 bases; bases with no gene match: 4. The CDR3 consists of 16 residues. Germline V gene sequence: CDR1 MNHEY, CDR2 SVGAGI. The CDR3 reads CASSYSPSGGDNEQFF. The CDR3 bases are TGTGCCAGCAGTTACTCGCCTAGCGGGGGAGACAATGAGCAGTTCTTC.

This clone was picked up one time. The V call is TRBV7-9, the J call TRBJ1-1; possibly TRBD1 for D (6 bases). V lost 2 bases to trimming and J lost 1 base, with 17 bases between them. CDR1 and CDR2 from the germline V gene are SEHNR and FQNEAQ (reference sequence). CDR3 size: 17 residues. The chain's CDR3 is CASSLWGRRRGNTEAFF. CDR3 coding DNA: TGTGCCAGCAGCTTATGGGGGCGCCGAAGGGGGAACACTGAAGCTTTCTTT.

V usage is TRBV5-1 and J usage is TRBJ1-4; no clear D gene. V lost 0 bases to trimming and J lost 8 bases, with 2 bases between them. The CDR3 length is 11 residues. Per germline, CDR1 SGHRS and CDR2 YFSETQ. DNA of the CDR3: TGCGCCAGCAGCTTGGGGGAAAAACTGTTTTTT. It encodes CASSLGEKLFF.

The chain joins TRBV7-9 to TRBJ1-2; the D is unclear. The V end lost 1 base, the J end lost 3 bases, and 9 bases lay between the germline ends. Germline V gene data show CDR1 as SEHNR and CDR2 as FQNEAQ (reference sequence). This CDR3 has 14 residues. CDR3 coding DNA: TGTGCCAGCAGCTTAGGGCAGCCCGACTATGGCTACACCTTC. It is translated as CASSLGQPDYGYTF.

The chain recombines TRBV7-8 with TRBJ1-1; D is unresolved. V lost 5 bases to trimming and J lost 4 bases, with 17 bases between them. The CDR3 is 15 amino acids. CDR1 and CDR2 (germline): SGHVS, FQNEAQ. The CDR3 DNA follows: TGTGCCAGCAGCCCCTGGACCGGCGGGAGCACTGAAGCTTTCTTT. It encodes CASSPWTGGSTEAFF.

Comment on this clone: An end of the junction does not agree with germline; a read error may underlie this. V gene TRBV7-8 combines with J gene TRBJ1-2; the D is unclear. The CDR3 contains 13 residues. Germline V gene data show CDR1 as SGHVS and CDR2 as FQNEAQ. For the CDR3, the DNA is TGTGCCAGCAGCCGCTACCTATCGGACGGATCCGACTTC. Its translation is CASSRYLSDGSDF.

The CDR3 DNA reads as TGCGCCAGCAGCCAAGATGAGTTAAGACAGAGCAATTCACCCCTCCACTTT. Its translation is CASSQDELRQSNSPLHF. V gene TRBV4-1 combines with J gene TRBJ1-6, with a tentative D call TRBD1 (5 bases). The CDR3 extends over 17 amino acids. V dropped 0 bases and J dropped 7 bases, with 16 bases sitting between them. Germline CDR1 is MGHRA and CDR2 is YSYEKL.

The chain couples TRBV7-5 to TRBJ2-5. TRBV7-5 is an annotated pseudogene. CDR3 length: 13 residues. CDR3 in DNA: TGTGTCAGAAGCTTAGTCTGGGAAGAGACCCAGTACTTC. Protein sequence: CVRSLVWEETQYF.

The gene calls are TRBV24-1 and TRBJ2-2, with 9 bases lining up with TRBD2. The CDR3 length is 15 residues. CDR1 and CDR2 (germline): KGHDR, SFDVKD. The ends lost 4 bases at V and 5 bases at J; junction bases unmatched: 4. The CDR3 sequence is CATSDPRGGTGELFF. Here the CDR3 DNA reads TGTGCCACCAGTGACCCGCGGGGGGGAACCGGGGAGCTGTTTTTT.